The clone carrying this TCR beta chain showed up just once. The table came from immunoSEQ multiplex PCR; TCRdb's copy has only in-frame clones and leaves some out. The sample comprises 200,000 to 250,000 clones, around three quarters of which are singletons, and 7.2% rests with the top ten. The CDR3 sequence is 13 residues long. Germline V gene lookup returns CDR1 MNHEY and CDR2 SVGAGI. The ends were cut back, 7 bases at V and 7 bases at J, with 17 bases in the middle. The sample is drawn from a study of blood T cell repertoires in COVID-19. This chain connects TRBV6-5 to TRBJ2-7; D possibly corresponds to TRBD2 (6 bases). This sequence was found in a woman aged 70 to 79 with acute or convalescent COVID-19. Sequencing was performed on peripheral blood. CDR3 nucleotide sequence: TGTGCCAGCAATAGGGACTCTGTCGGAGAGCAGTACTTC. Translation gives CASNRDSVGEQYF.